The TCR beta chain under discussion was sequenced for a study of OX40 agonist ivuxolimab in advanced cancers. Only in-frame clones appear in the TCRdb table, and some are missing; sequencing was by immunoSEQ multiplex PCR. Among some 74,000 clones listed, roughly 84% were seen once. CDR1 is MDHEN and CDR2 is SYDVKM in the germline V gene. CDR3 length: 15 residues. The J segment lost 1 base and the V segment lost 10 bases, leaving 13 bases of the junction unmatched. The origin of this receptor is an adult with an advanced solid tumor such as melanoma, head and neck, liver or kidney cancer. This specimen was CD4+ or CD8+ T cells sorted from blood, taken in a trial of the OX40 agonist ivuxolimab. The gene calls are TRBV28 and TRBJ2-7; TRBD2 agrees at 7 bases. The CDR3 here is CANHSRDYRSYEQYF. CDR3 in DNA: TGTGCCAACCATTCCAGGGACTACCGTTCCTACGAGCAGTACTTC.